This T cell receptor beta chain was sequenced during a study of OX40 agonist ivuxolimab in advanced cancers. Whole-study context: Patients in dose escalation had liver, melanoma, kidney or head and neck cancers. Aged about 20 to 80 with a mean of about 63 years, they were about 83% male.

Regarding this clone: Its antigen remains unidentified.

CDR3 length: 15 residues. The germline V gene has CDR1 LGHNA and CDR2 YSLEER. V was pared by 0 bases and J by 4 bases, with 10 bases between. Findings of the study overall: Among the lowest levels of clonal expansion were found in partial responders at 0.1-3.0 mg/kg. CD4+ and CD8+ T cells in blood underwent clonal expansion by week 6 at 0.1 to 3.0 mg/kg.

Generated by immunoSEQ multiplex PCR, the TCRdb table keeps only in-frame clones and is missing some. The repertoire consists of 50,000 to 70,000 clones, with 88% occurring once and the leading ten covering around 10%. Sample: CD4+ or CD8+ T cells sorted from blood, taken in a trial of the OX40 agonist ivuxolimab. The receptor was derived from an adult with an advanced solid tumor such as melanoma, head and neck, liver or kidney cancer. The J gene is TRBJ2-1, the V gene TRBV4-3; D possibly matches TRBD1 or TRBD2 (5 bases each). CDR3 sequence (DNA): TGCGCCAGCAGCCAAGATGGGACCAATTACAATGAGCAGTTCTTC. Translation gives CASSQDGTNYNEQFF.